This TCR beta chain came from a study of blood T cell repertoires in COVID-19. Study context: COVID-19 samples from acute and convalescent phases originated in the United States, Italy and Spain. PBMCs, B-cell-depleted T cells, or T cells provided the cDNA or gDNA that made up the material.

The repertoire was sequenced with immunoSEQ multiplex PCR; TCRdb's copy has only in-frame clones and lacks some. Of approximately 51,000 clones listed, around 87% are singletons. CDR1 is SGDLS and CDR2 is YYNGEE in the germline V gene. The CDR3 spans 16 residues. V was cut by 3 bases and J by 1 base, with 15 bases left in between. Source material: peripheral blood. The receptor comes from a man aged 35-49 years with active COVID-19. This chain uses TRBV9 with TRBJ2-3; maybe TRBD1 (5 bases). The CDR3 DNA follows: TGTGCCAGCAGCGCCCAGGGCGTTGGGGGCACAGATACGCAGTATTTT. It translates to CASSAQGVGGTDTQYF.